This TCR beta chain appears in the sequencing data of a study of cytomegalovirus exposure and HLA in healthy donors. On this clone itself: The antigen is not known.

Study findings and constraints: Roughly uniform depth of sequencing across donors was assumed in presence/absence analyses.

CDR1 SGDLS and CDR2 YYNGEE come from the germline V gene. Germline trimming cut 3 bases from V and 0 bases from J; bases unmatched to any gene: 5. This CDR3 is built from 16 residues. The PCR ran on 60 Vbeta and 13 Jbeta primers. TCRdb's table, derived via immunoSEQ multiplex PCR, lists solely in-frame clones and lacks some. The profile shows around 140,000 clones, approximately 80% of them singletons. The sample was PBMCs. This chain links TRBV9 with TRBJ2-4; 8 bases line up with TRBD1. The clonotype was recovered from a female donor in good health and CMV-seropositive. For the CDR3, the DNA is TGTGCCAGCAGCGAGGAGACAGGGGCAGCCAAAAACATTCAGTACTTC. This sequence encodes CASSEETGAAKNIQYF.